The rows below give T cell receptor beta chains drawn from one sample of a study of control samples from healthy donors and cancer patients. Sequencing used immunoSEQ multiplex PCR; TCRdb keeps in-frame clones, though not all of them. The sample includes tens of thousands of clones, around 87% of them seen just once. The sample consisted of PBMCs. All receptors come from a woman between 45 and 60 years old with head and neck cancer. CDR3s include the opening cysteine and the closing phenylalanine or tryptophan. A D gene is named only where the DNA matches it firmly. Rows may omit the clone size; those that give it use once, few, many or a size class.

size	V	D	J	DNA	CDR3
-	TRBV2	-	TRBJ2-3	TGTGCCAGCAGTGAAGTAGCTACTCACACAGATACGCAGTATTTT	CASSEVATHTDTQYF
-	TRBV29-1	-	TRBJ2-7	TGCAGCGTTGCCCTTCCGGGAAGGGGCGACGAGCAGTACTTC	CSVALPGRGDEQYF
-	TRBV4-2	TRBD2	TRBJ2-3	TGTGCCAGCAGCCAAGCTAGCGGGGGAAAAGGAAGCACAGATACGCAGTATTTT	CASSQASGGKGSTDTQYF
-	TRBV2	TRBD1	TRBJ2-7	TGTGCCAGCAGTGACCCAGGGGGCGAATCGTACGAGCAGTACTTC	CASSDPGGESYEQYF
once	TRBV6-5	-	TRBJ2-3	TGTGCCAGCGGGAGTAGGGATACGCAGTATTTT	CASGSRDTQYF
once	TRBV25-1	-	TRBJ1-6	TGTGCCAGCAGTGAATCCGGAGCCCTCCACTTT	CASSESGALHF
-	TRBV5-1	-	TRBJ2-2	TGCGCCAGCAGCTTGGAGAGACAGTCCGGGGAGCTGTTTTTT	CASSLERQSGELFF
-	TRBV10-3	TRBD2	TRBJ2-1	TGTGCCATCAGTGAGTCCGGACTAGCGGGGGCACTAGGGAATGAGCAGTTCTTC	CAISESGLAGALGNEQFF
-	TRBV5-1	TRBD1	TRBJ2-5	TGCGCCAGCAGGGACGGGACAGGAGCCCAAGAGACCCAGTACTTC	CASRDGTGAQETQYF
-	TRBV6-5	-	TRBJ2-7	TGTGCCAGCAGGGCACAGGGAAGAGGCGAGCAGTACTTC	CASRAQGRGEQYF
-	TRBV3-1/TRBV3-2	-	TRBJ1-1	TGTGCCAGCAGCCAAGTCGGCACTGAAGCTTTCTTT	CASSQVGTEAFF
-	TRBV19	TRBD1	TRBJ2-6	TGTGCCAGTAGAACAGGGGGCGGTGTATCTGGGGCCAACGTCCTGACTTTC	CASRTGGGVSGANVLTF
few	TRBV19	TRBD1	TRBJ2-2	TGTGCCAGTAGGGGGGACAGGGGGAACACCGGGGAGCTGTTTTTT	CASRGDRGNTGELFF
-	TRBV29-1	-	TRBJ2-1	TGCAGCGGGGTCCCTCAACTCGGTGAGCAGTTCTTC	CSGVPQLGEQFF
-	TRBV5-1	TRBD2	TRBJ2-2	TGCGCCAGCAGCCACCGGACTAGCGGGGGGGCGAGCACCGGGGAGCTGTTTTTT	CASSHRTSGGASTGELFF
-	TRBV4-2	-	TRBJ1-6	TGTGCCAGCAGCCAAGATGCGCGGTCACCCCTCCACTTT	CASSQDARSPLHF
-	TRBV27	-	TRBJ2-1	TGTGCCAGCAGCCGAAGATACAATGAGCAGTTCTTC	CASSRRYNEQFF
once	TRBV10-1	TRBD1	TRBJ2-7	TGCGCCAGCAGCAGGACAGGGAATGGGGAGCAGTACTTC	CASSRTGNGEQYF
-	TRBV28	-	TRBJ1-2	TGTGCCAGCAGTACGGGACCCAATGGCTACACCTTC	CASSTGPNGYTF
once	TRBV3-1/TRBV3-2	-	TRBJ2-4	TGTGCCAGCAGCCAAGACTCTGGTCTAGCCAAAAACATTCAGTACTTC	CASSQDSGLAKNIQYF
-	TRBV6-5	TRBD2	TRBJ2-7	TGTGCCAGCACGGCGGGGGGGACCTACGAGCAGTACTTC	CASTAGGTYEQYF
-	TRBV6-5	-	TRBJ1-6	TGTGCCAGCAGTTCGGGGAGAAGACCCCTCCACTTT	CASSSGRRPLHF
-	TRBV28	-	TRBJ1-2	TGTGCCAGCACCCCCGGGGGCGGGTATGGCTACACCTTC	CASTPGGGYGYTF
once	TRBV4-3	TRBD2	TRBJ2-3	TGCGCCAGCAGCCAAGAGATCCCTATAGCGGGATGGGCAGATACGCAGTATTTT	CASSQEIPIAGWADTQYF
-	TRBV5-1	-	TRBJ1-6	TGCGCCAGCAGCTTGGAGGCAGGGCGTTATAATTCACCCCTCCACTTT	CASSLEAGRYNSPLHF
-	TRBV19	-	TRBJ1-2	TGTGCCAGTAGTCCACGGAACTATGGCTACACCTTC	CASSPRNYGYTF
-	TRBV7-9	-	TRBJ2-7	TGTGCCAGCAGCCCCAGTTACGAGCAGTACTTC	CASSPSYEQYF
-	TRBV6-1	-	TRBJ2-4	TGTGCCAGCAGTGCCGCAGGCTGGATAGCCAAAAACATTCAGTACTTC	CASSAAGWIAKNIQYF
-	TRBV9	-	TRBJ1-4	TGTGCCAGCAGCGTAGGACTCCCCCAAGGGGAAAAACTGTTTTTT	CASSVGLPQGEKLFF
-	TRBV7-2	-	TRBJ2-5	TGTGCCAGCAGCCCAATGGAGACCCAGTACTTC	CASSPMETQYF
-	TRBV19	TRBD2	TRBJ2-6	TGTGCCAGTAGTATCGGGGGGGGGCGACTAGCTAGGACTGGGGCCAACGTCCTGACTTTC	CASSIGGGRLARTGANVLTF
once	TRBV9	-	TRBJ1-1	TGTGCCAGCAGCGTAGATTCGGAAACAGAAGCTTTCTTT	CASSVDSETEAFF
-	TRBV28	-	TRBJ1-5	TGTGCCAGCAGTTTAGGGGGGACGGATTTTTTATCCCAGCATTTT	CASSLGGTDFLSQHF
-	TRBV18	-	TRBJ1-5	TGTGCCAGCTCACCAACCCAGAATCAGCCCCAGCATTTT	CASSPTQNQPQHF
-	TRBV30	-	TRBJ2-1	TGTGCCTGGAGTCCGGGACGTTCGTACAATGAGCAGTTCTTC	CAWSPGRSYNEQFF
-	TRBV9	-	TRBJ2-2	TGTGCCAGCAGCGTAAAGGTGGCCGGGGAGCTGTTTTTT	CASSVKVAGELFF
-	TRBV11-2	TRBD1	TRBJ1-3	TGTGCCAGCAGCCGTGGCCTCAGGACAGGGGGGATTGGAAACACCATATATTTT	CASSRGLRTGGIGNTIYF
-	TRBV24-1	-	TRBJ2-1	TGTGCCACCAGTGAATTTCGTGAGCAGTTCTTC	CATSEFREQFF
-	TRBV24-1	-	TRBJ2-1	TGTGCCACCAGTAGGGGGGCCGAGCAGTTCTTC	CATSRGAEQFF
-	TRBV7-9	-	TRBJ1-2	TGTGCCAGCAGCTTAGCGTTTGCGGATGGCTACACCTTC	CASSLAFADGYTF
-	TRBV9	TRBD2	TRBJ2-2	TGTGCCAGCAGCTTCGCGAGCGGGGGGCGGGAAAGCACCGGGGAGCTGTTTTTT	CASSFASGGRESTGELFF
-	TRBV4-1	-	TRBJ1-4	TGCGCCAGCAGCCAAGATTGGGCCGGGGCCCAGCAGGAAAAACTGTTTTTT	CASSQDWAGAQQEKLFF